These 17 T cell receptor beta chains were all obtained from the same sample, sequenced in a study of TIL therapy for anti-PD-1-resistant metastatic lung cancer. Stated time point: pre-treatment sample, taken before nivolumab and TIL therapy. This was the immunoSEQ v3 assay. The repertoire was sequenced with immunoSEQ multiplex PCR; TCRdb's copy has only in-frame clones and lacks some. The sample records about 50,000 clones, 80% to 90% being singletons. The sequenced sample was blood, obtained at baseline. These receptors originate from a person between 25 and 80 years old with non-small cell lung cancer.

J is TRBJ2-7 and V is TRBV28; perhaps TRBD1 as D (5 bases). The CDR3 has 15 residues. The V end lost 7 bases, the J end lost 5 bases, and 21 bases lay between the germline ends. Germline-derived CDR1 and CDR2 are MDHEN and SYDVKM. This CDR3 reads CASNSQAPGFDEQYF. The DNA for the CDR3 is TGTGCCAGCAATTCCCAAGCTCCAGGGTTCGACGAGCAGTACTTC.

The chain recombines TRBV7-8 with TRBJ2-3, with D perhaps being TRBD1 or TRBD2 (5 bases each). The CDR3 length is 15 residues. Germline V CDR1 and CDR2: SGHVS, FQNEAQ. Trimming removed 5 bases from V and 3 bases from J, with 15 bases in between. CDR3 residues: CASSPRDGLTDTQYF. DNA of the CDR3: TGTGCCAGCAGCCCGAGGGACGGACTTACAGATACGCAGTATTTT.

The genes are TRBV6-5 and TRBJ1-5, with D possibly TRBD1 on 5 matching bases. CDR1 and CDR2 from the germline V gene are MNHEY and SVGAGI. Between the trimmed V and J ends, which lost 8 bases and 7 bases, there was a span of 9 bases. The CDR3 spans 11 residues. The CDR3 DNA reads as TGTGCCAGCCGTCAGGGCCAGCCCCAGCATTTT. Translating it yields CASRQGQPQHF.

The gene calls are TRBV4-3 and TRBJ2-7; no clear D. Trimming shortened V by 2 bases and J by 4 bases, and 9 bases separated the two germline ends. The CDR3 runs to 13 residues. The germline V gene encodes CDR1 LGHNA and CDR2 YSLEER. The CDR3, as DNA: TGCGCCAGCAGCCAAAGGTCGGGTTACGAGCAGTACTTC. This translates into CASSQRSGYEQYF.

This chain links TRBV2 with TRBJ2-2, with a tentative D call TRBD1 (6 bases). CDR3 length: 15 residues. Germline V gives CDR1 SNHLY, CDR2 FYNNEI. V lost 4 bases and J lost 2, with 11 bases in between. The chain's CDR3 is CASSVGRGNTGELFF. CDR3 nucleotide sequence: TGTGCCAGCAGTGTGGGCAGGGGTAACACCGGGGAGCTGTTTTTT.

This clone has only one observation. The chain is built from TRBV27 and TRBJ2-3, with a tentative D call TRBD2 (7 bases). V gave up 5 bases and J gave up 7 bases, with 16 bases separating them. Germline values: CDR1 MNHEY, CDR2 SMNVEV (reference sequence). The CDR3 contains 14 residues. In nucleotides, the CDR3 is TGTGCCAGCAGTCGGGGGGCCAGTTCGAATACGCAGTATTTT. This gives the protein CASSRGASSNTQYF.

The rearrangement uses TRBV19 and TRBJ1-5, with a tentative D call TRBD1 (5 bases). The V gene's germline CDR1 is LNHDA and CDR2 SQIVND (reference sequence). The CDR3 length is 16 residues. V shed 6 bases and J shed 0 bases, with 15 bases lying between them. As DNA, the CDR3 is TGTGCCAGTAGAGATACGGGACGGTATAGCAATCAGCCCCAGCATTTT. Its protein product is CASRDTGRYSNQPQHF.

This clone has more than one count but fewer than ten. The chain joins TRBV5-1 to TRBJ1-1; no clear D gene. Germline lookup yields CDR1 SGHRS and CDR2 YFSETQ. The CDR3 is 15 amino acids. Trimming removed 0 bases from V and 4 bases from J, with 13 bases in between. CDR3 in amino acids: CASSLGPGLGTEAFF. The CDR3 DNA follows: TGCGCCAGCAGCTTGGGTCCGGGTTTGGGCACTGAAGCTTTCTTT.

This rearrangement joins TRBV21-1 to TRBJ2-7; TRBD1 reflects the table's D call only, with no check against the DNA. TRBV21-1 corresponds to a pseudogene. This CDR3 has 15 residues. CDR3 region: CASSKVGTGGFEQYF. As DNA, the CDR3 is TGTGCCAGCAGCAAAGTAGGAACAGGGGGTTTTGAGCAGTACTTC.

V gene TRBV2 combines with J gene TRBJ1-1; TRBD1 is a possible D gene (5 bases). Trimming left V 10 bases short and J 1 base short, with 13 bases between. CDR1 is SNHLY and CDR2 is FYNNEI in the germline V gene. This CDR3 has 13 residues. CDR3 sequence reads: CATRTGGNTEAFF. CDR3 bases: TGTGCCACCAGAACGGGGGGGAACACTGAAGCTTTCTTT.

The rearrangement links TRBV5-6 to TRBJ1-2; D perhaps matches TRBD1 (6 bases). V shed 4 bases and J shed 4 bases, with 17 bases lying between them. CDR1 is SGHDT and CDR2 is YYEEEE in the germline V gene. This CDR3 contains 15 residues. CDR3: CASSLDGRGSYGYTF. Written as DNA, the CDR3 is TGTGCCAGCAGCCTAGACGGTAGGGGGAGCTATGGCTACACCTTC.

In the case of this clone: Germline and junction disagree at one end, which may indicate a read error. At the DNA level, this CDR3 is encoded by other sequences in the same sample as well. The chain recombines TRBV24-1 with TRBJ1-4; D remains ambiguous. Germline V CDR1 and CDR2: KGHDR, SFDVKD. The CDR3 sequence is 13 residues long. CDR3 protein: CATSDGTSEKLFF. The CDR3 DNA sequence: TGTGCCACCAGTGACGGTACGAGTGAAAAATTGTTTTTT.

The CDR3 DNA reads as TGTGCCACCAGCACATACCAACGAGGCAGGGGTCGTAGGGATACGCAGTATTTT. As protein: CATSTYQRGRGRRDTQYF. The chain joins TRBV15 to TRBJ2-3; weak D call: TRBD1 (6 bases). The V and J ends lost 4 bases and 6 bases respectively, with 26 bases between them. The CDR3 totals 18 residues. Germline CDR1 and CDR2: LNHNV and YYDKDF (reference sequence).

This clone was detected only once. The chain is built from TRBV15 and TRBJ1-6; D is possibly TRBD1 (5 bases). The V gene lost 3 bases and the J gene lost 9 bases, with 15 bases spanning the gap. The CDR3 length is 15 residues. Germline V gives CDR1 LNHNV, CDR2 YYDKDF (reference sequence). CDR3 residues: CATSRSRTTGSPLHF. CDR3 sequence (DNA): TGTGCCACCAGCAGGTCCAGGACAACCGGTTCACCCCTCCACTTT.

This chain joins TRBV30 and TRBJ2-5, with D tentatively TRBD2 (5 bases). There are 14 residues in the CDR3. Germline V CDR1 and CDR2: GTSNPN, SVGIG (reference sequence). V was shortened by 5 bases and J by 5 bases, with 18 bases between the two germline ends. The CDR3: CAWGGGGGKETQYF. The CDR3 coding sequence is TGTGCCTGGGGCGGAGGTGGAGGAAAGGAGACCCAGTACTTC.

The V and J genes are TRBV2 and TRBJ1-1, with TRBD1 matching over 9 bases. Germline CDR1 SNHLY, CDR2 FYNNEI. The CDR3 contains 14 residues. The J segment lost 5 bases and the V segment lost 6 bases, leaving 7 bases of the junction unmatched. The CDR3 loop is CASRGQGPGTEAFF. CDR3 sequence (DNA): TGTGCCAGCAGGGGACAGGGTCCGGGGACTGAAGCTTTCTTT.

This rearrangement joins TRBV6-5 to TRBJ2-3, with 7 bases that match TRBD2. The CDR3 consists of 14 residues. Germline V gene lookup returns CDR1 MNHEY and CDR2 SVGAGI. V was clipped by 5 bases and J by 1 base; unmatched bases: 3. In DNA, the CDR3 is TGTGCCAGCAGTCGACTAGCTCGCACAGATACGCAGTATTTT. This encodes CASSRLARTDTQYF.